A selection of T cell receptor beta chains follows, all from one sample in a study of cytomegalovirus exposure and HLA in healthy donors. Libraries were prepared by immunoSEQ multiplex PCR; TCRdb keeps only in-frame clonotypes and omits some of them. Among 150,000 to 200,000 clones listed, 75% to 80% were seen once. The specimen was PBMCs. All receptors come from a man aged 35-49 years in good health and CMV-seropositive. Both conserved end residues are part of each CDR3. The order of the fields is V gene, D gene, clone size, J gene, CDR3 protein, CDR3 DNA. A D gene is named only where the DNA matches it firmly. Only some rows state a clone size, as once, few, many or a class for expanded clones.

>TRBV6-1|.|.|TRBJ1-1
CASSEYVTALKRTEAFF
TGTGCCAGCAGTGAATACGTTACAGCCCTTAAACGCACTGAAGCTTTCTTT
>TRBV19|TRBD2|.|TRBJ2-1
CASSIVRGDEQFF
TGTGCCAGTAGTATAGTTCGGGGGGATGAGCAGTTCTTC
>TRBV5-1|.|.|TRBJ2-1
CASSLEQGRYNEQFF
TGCGCCAGCAGCTTGGAACAGGGAAGGTACAATGAGCAGTTCTTC
>TRBV5-1|.|.|TRBJ2-6
CASSLAAFSGANVLTF
TGCGCCAGCAGCTTGGCCGCGTTCTCTGGGGCCAACGTCCTGACTTTC
>TRBV29-1|TRBD1|.|TRBJ2-2
CSVSPTQGGPGELFF
TGCAGCGTTTCCCCGACCCAAGGGGGCCCCGGGGAGCTGTTTTTT
>TRBV19|TRBD1|.|TRBJ1-5
CASSTGQRSQPQHF
TGTGCCAGTAGTACGGGACAGCGTAGTCAGCCCCAGCATTTT
>TRBV7-2|.|.|TRBJ2-6
CASPDRRSGANVLTF
TGTGCCAGCCCTGACAGGCGCTCTGGGGCCAACGTCCTGACTTTC
>TRBV6-5|TRBD1|.|TRBJ2-7
CASRTGGDYEQYF
TGTGCCAGCAGAACAGGGGGCGACTACGAGCAGTACTTC
>TRBV6-1|.|.|TRBJ2-5
CASSEVAGSRETQYF
TGTGCCAGCAGTGAAGTGGCGGGATCACGGGAGACCCAGTACTTC
>TRBV5-4|TRBD2|.|TRBJ2-3
CASSLGAGVETDTQYF
TGTGCCAGCAGCTTGGGGGCGGGAGTGGAGACAGATACGCAGTATTTT
>TRBV6-1|.|.|TRBJ2-4
CAIHTVYENIQYF
TGTGCCATCCATACGGTGTATGAAAACATTCAGTACTTC
>TRBV6-6|.|few|TRBJ1-5
CASSYRGNNNQPQHF
TGTGCCAGCAGTTACCGGGGGAACAACAATCAGCCCCAGCATTTT
>TRBV5-1|.|.|TRBJ2-7
CASSLTRKTGEQYF
TGCGCCAGCAGCTTGACCAGGAAGACCGGCGAGCAGTACTTC
>TRBV5-1|.|once|TRBJ1-1
CASNEQGASTEAFF
TGCGCCAGCAATGAACAGGGAGCAAGCACTGAAGCTTTCTTT
>TRBV7-8|TRBD1|.|TRBJ1-2
CASSLDRDRGSGYTF
TGTGCCAGCAGCTTAGACCGGGACAGGGGGAGTGGCTACACCTTC
>TRBV5-4|.|.|TRBJ2-7
CASSSGTPPYEQYF
TGTGCCAGCAGCTCGGGGACTCCACCCTACGAGCAGTACTTC